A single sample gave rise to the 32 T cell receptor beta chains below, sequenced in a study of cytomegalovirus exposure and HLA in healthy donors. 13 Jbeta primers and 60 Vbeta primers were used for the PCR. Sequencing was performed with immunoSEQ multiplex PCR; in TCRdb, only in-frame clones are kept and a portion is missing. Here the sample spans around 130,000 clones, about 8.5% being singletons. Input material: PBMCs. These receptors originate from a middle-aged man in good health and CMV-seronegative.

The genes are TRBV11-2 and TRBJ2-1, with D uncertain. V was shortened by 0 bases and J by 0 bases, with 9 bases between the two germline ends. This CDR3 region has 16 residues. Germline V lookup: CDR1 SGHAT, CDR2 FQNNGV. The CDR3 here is CASSLDGRSSYNEQFF. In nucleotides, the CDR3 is TGTGCCAGCAGCTTAGATGGCCGAAGCTCCTACAATGAGCAGTTCTTC.

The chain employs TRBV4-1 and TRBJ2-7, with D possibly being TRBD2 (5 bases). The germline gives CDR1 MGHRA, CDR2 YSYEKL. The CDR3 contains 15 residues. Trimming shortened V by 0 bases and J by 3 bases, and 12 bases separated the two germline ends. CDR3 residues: CASSQEFPGFYEQYF. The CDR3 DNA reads TGCGCCAGCAGCCAAGAGTTTCCGGGGTTCTACGAGCAGTACTTC.

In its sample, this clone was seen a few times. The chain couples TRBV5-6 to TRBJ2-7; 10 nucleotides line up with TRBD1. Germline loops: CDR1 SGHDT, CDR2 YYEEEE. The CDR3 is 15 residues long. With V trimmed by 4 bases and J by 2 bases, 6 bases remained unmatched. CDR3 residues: CASSPRTGGPYEQYF. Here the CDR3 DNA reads TGTGCCAGCAGCCCCCGGACAGGGGGACCCTACGAGCAGTACTTC.

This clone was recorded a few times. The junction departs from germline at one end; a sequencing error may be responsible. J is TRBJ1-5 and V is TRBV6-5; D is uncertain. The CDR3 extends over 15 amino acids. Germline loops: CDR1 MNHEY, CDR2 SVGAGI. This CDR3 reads CASSYSQASNQAQHF. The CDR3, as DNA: TGTGCCAGCAGTTACTCCCAGGCGAGCAATCAGGCCCAGCATTTT.

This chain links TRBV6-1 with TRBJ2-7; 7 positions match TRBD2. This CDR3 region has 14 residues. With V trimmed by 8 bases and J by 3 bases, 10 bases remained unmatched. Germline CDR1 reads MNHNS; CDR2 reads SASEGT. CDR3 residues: CASLVSGAYYEQYF. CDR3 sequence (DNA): TGTGCCAGCCTGGTGAGCGGGGCCTACTACGAGCAGTACTTC.

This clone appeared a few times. The chain's CDR3 is CASSSYGTGPWGTDTQYF. CDR3 nucleotide sequence: TGCGCCAGCAGCTCTTACGGTACAGGTCCCTGGGGCACAGATACGCAGTATTTT. The chain employs TRBV5-1 and TRBJ2-3; the D gene is possibly TRBD1 (5 bases). The CDR3 loop spans 18 amino acids. The V end was cut by 3 bases, the J end by 1 base, with 21 bases between. CDR1 is SGHRS and CDR2 is YFSETQ in the germline V gene.

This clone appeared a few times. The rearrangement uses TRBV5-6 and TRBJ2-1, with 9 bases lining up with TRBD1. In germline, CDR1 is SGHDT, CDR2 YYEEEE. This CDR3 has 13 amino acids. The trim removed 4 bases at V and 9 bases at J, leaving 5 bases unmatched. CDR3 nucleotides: TGTGCCAGCAGCAGGGGGACAGGGACTGAGCAGTTCTTC. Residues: CASSRGTGTEQFF.

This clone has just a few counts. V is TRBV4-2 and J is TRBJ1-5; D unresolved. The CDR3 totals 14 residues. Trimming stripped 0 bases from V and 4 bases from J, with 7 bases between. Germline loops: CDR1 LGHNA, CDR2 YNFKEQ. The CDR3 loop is CASSQEASNQPQHF. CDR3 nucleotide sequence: TGTGCCAGCAGCCAAGAGGCCTCGAATCAGCCCCAGCATTTT.

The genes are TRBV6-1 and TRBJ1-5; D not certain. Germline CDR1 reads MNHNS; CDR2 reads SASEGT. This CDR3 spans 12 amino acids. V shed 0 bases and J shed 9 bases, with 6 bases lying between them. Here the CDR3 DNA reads TGTGCCAGCAGTGAAGCCCCTCGGCCCCAGCATTTT. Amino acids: CASSEAPRPQHF.

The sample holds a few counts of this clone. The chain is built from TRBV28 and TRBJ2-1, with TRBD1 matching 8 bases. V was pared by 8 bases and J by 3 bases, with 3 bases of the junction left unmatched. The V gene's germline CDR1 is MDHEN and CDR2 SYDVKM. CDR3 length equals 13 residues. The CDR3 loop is CASLDRDYNEQFF. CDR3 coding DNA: TGTGCCAGCCTGGACAGGGACTACAATGAGCAGTTCTTC.

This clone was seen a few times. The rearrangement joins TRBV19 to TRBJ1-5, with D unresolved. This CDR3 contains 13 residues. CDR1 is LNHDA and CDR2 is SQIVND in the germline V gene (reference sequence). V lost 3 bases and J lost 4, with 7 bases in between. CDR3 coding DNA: TGTGCCAGTAGTATGACTGAAAATCAGCCCCAGCATTTT. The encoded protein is CASSMTENQPQHF.

The CDR3 DNA follows: TGTGCCAGCAGTTACTACATAAACCAAGAGACCCAGTACTTC. This sequence encodes CASSYYINQETQYF. The chain employs TRBV6-6 and TRBJ2-5, with D hard to call. Trimming shortened V by 1 base and J by 0 bases, and 6 bases separated the two germline ends. Per germline, CDR1 MNHNY and CDR2 SVGAGI (reference sequence). This CDR3 is built from 14 residues.

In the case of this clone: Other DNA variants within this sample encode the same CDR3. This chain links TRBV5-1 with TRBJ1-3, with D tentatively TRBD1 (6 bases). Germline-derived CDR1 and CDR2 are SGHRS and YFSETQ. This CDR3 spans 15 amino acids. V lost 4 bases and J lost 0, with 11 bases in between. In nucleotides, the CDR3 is TGCGCCAGCAGCAGGGACACGAGCTCTGGAAACACCATATATTTT. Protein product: CASSRDTSSGNTIYF.

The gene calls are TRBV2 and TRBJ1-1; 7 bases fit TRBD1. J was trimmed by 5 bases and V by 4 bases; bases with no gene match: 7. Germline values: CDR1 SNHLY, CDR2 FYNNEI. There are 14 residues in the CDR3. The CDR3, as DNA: TGTGCCAGCAGTGGACACAGGGGAGGTACTGAAGCTTTCTTT. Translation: CASSGHRGGTEAFF.

The CDR3 is CASSPPGTGGSETQYF. The CDR3, as DNA: TGTGCCAGCAGCCCCCCGGGGACAGGGGGCTCAGAGACCCAGTACTTC. This sequence joins TRBV11-2 and TRBJ2-5, with 12 bases identical to TRBD1. This CDR3 is built from 16 residues. Per the germline V gene, CDR1 is SGHAT and CDR2 is FQNNGV. V lost 5 bases and J lost 4; bases outside the gene matches: 8.

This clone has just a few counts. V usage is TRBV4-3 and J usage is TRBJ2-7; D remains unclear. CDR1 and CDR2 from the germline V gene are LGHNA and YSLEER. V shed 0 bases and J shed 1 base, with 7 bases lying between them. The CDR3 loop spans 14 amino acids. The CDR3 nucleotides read TGCGCCAGCAGCCAAGAGAGAAATTCCTACGAGCAGTACTTC. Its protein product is CASSQERNSYEQYF.

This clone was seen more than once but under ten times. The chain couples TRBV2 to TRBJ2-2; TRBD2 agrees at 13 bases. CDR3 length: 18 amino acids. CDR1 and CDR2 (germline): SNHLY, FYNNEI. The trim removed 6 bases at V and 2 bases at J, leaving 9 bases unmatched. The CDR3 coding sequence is TGTGCCAGCAGGATCAGGACTAGCGGGGGTTTTAACACCGGGGAGCTGTTTTTT. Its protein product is CASRIRTSGGFNTGELFF. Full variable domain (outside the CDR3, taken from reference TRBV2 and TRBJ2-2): EPEVTQTPSHQVTQMGQEVILRCVPISNHLYFYWYRQILGQKVEFLVSFYNNEISEKSEIFDDQFSVERPDGSNFTLKIRSTKLEDSAMYFCASRIRTSGGFNTGELFFGEGSRLTVL.

In nucleotides, the CDR3 is TGTGCCAGCAGCGTTAGCGGGGGGGTAGGTACGCAGTATTTT. It yields the protein CASSVSGGVGTQYF. The chain links TRBV9 to TRBJ2-3; TRBD2 matches 11 bases. This CDR3 spans 14 amino acids. Germline V CDR1 and CDR2: SGDLS, YYNGEE. The V and J ends lost 2 bases and 8 bases, in that order; junction bases with no gene match: 4.

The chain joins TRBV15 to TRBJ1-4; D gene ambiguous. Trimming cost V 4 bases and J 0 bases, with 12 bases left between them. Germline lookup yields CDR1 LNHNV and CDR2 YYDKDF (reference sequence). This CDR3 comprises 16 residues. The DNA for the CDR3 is TGTGCCACCAGCAACCCGACGGGTGCAACTAATGAAAAACTGTTTTTT. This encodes CATSNPTGATNEKLFF.

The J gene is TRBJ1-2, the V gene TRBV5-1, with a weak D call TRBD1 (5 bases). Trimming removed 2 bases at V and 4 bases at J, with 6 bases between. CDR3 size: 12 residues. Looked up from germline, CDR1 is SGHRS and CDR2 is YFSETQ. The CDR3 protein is CASSFDSYGYTF. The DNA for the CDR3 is TGCGCCAGCAGCTTCGACAGCTATGGCTACACCTTC. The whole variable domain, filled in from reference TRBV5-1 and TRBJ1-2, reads KAGVTQTPRYLIKTRGQQVTLSCSPISGHRSVSWYQQTPGQGLQFLFEYFSETQRNKGNFPGRFSGRQFSNSRSEMNVSTLELGDSALYLCASSFDSYGYTFGSGTRLTVV.

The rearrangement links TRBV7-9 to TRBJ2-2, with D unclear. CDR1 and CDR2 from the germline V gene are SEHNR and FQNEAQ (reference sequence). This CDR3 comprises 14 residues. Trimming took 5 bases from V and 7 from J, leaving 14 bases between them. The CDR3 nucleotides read TGTGCCAGCAGCCATTCCTTAGCTGGCGGGGAGCTGTTTTTT. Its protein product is CASSHSLAGGELFF.

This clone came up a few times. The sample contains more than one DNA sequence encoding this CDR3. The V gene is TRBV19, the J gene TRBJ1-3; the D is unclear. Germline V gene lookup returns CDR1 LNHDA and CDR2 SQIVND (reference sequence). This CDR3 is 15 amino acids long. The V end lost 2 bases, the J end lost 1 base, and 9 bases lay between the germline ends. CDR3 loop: CASSISGLSGNTIYF. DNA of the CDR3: TGTGCCAGTAGTATATCTGGACTATCTGGAAACACCATATATTTT.

CDR3 sequence: CASREGQLGETQYF. Here the CDR3 DNA reads TGTGCCAGCAGGGAGGGACAGTTGGGAGAGACCCAGTACTTC. The gene calls are TRBV6-6 and TRBJ2-7; the D gene is possibly TRBD1 (7 bases). The J call may be wrong; the DNA end is better matched by TRBJ2-5. Germline V gene data show CDR1 as MNHNY and CDR2 as SVGAGI (reference sequence). CDR3 length: 14 amino acids.

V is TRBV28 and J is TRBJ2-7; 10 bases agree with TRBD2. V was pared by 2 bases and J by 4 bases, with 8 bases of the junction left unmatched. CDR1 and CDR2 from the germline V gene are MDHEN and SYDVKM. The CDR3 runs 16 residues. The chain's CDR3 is CASSLVGASGGYEQYF. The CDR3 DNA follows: TGTGCCAGCAGTTTAGTGGGGGCTAGCGGGGGATACGAGCAGTACTTC.

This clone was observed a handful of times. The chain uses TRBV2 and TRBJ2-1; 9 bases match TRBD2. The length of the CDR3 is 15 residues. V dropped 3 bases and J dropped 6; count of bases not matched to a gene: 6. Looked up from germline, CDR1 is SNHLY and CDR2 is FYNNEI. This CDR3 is CASSEGTSIGNEQFF. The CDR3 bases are TGTGCCAGCAGTGAGGGGACTAGCATCGGCAATGAGCAGTTCTTC.

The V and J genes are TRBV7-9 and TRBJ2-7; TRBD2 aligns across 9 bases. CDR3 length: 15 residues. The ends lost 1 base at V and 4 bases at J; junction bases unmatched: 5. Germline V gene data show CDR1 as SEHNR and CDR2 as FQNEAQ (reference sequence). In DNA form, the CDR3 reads TGTGCCAGCAGCTTAGTTTCGCGGGGGGGATACGAGCAGTACTTC. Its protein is CASSLVSRGGYEQYF.

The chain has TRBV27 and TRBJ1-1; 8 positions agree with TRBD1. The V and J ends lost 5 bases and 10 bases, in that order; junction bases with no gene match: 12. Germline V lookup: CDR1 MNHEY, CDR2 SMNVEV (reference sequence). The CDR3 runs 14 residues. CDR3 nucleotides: TGTGCCAGCAGTCCTCACACCTACGACAGGGGAGCTTTCTTT. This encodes CASSPHTYDRGAFF.

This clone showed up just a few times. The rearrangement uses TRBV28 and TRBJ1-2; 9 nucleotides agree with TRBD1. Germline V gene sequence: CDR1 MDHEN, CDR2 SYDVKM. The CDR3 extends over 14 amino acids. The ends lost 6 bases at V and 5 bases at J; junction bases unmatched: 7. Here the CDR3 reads CASRQGAIQYGYTF. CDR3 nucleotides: TGTGCCAGCAGACAGGGGGCGATTCAATATGGCTACACCTTC.

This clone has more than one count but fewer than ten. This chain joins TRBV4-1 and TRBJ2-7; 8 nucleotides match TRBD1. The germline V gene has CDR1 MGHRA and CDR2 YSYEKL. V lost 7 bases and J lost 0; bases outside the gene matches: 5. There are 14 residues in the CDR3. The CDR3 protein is CASTPGTGSYEQYF. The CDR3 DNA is TGCGCCAGCACCCCTGGGACAGGCTCCTACGAGCAGTACTTC.

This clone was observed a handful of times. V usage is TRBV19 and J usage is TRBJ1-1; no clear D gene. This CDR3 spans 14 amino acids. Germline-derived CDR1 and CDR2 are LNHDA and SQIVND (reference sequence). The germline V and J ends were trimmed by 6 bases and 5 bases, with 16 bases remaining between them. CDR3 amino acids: CASSVSGERTEAFF. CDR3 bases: TGTGCCAGTAGCGTAAGCGGGGAAAGGACTGAAGCTTTCTTT.

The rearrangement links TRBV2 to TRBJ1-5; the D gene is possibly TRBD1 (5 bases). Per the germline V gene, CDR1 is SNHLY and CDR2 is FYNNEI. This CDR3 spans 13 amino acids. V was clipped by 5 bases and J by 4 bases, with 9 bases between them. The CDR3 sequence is CASSPNRNQPQHF. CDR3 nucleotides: TGTGCCAGCAGTCCCAACAGGAATCAGCCCCAGCATTTT.

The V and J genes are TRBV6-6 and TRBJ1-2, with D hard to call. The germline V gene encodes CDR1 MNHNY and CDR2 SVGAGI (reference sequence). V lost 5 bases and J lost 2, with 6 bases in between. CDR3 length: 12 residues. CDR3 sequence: CASSRENYGYTF. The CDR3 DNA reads TGTGCCAGCAGTAGAGAGAACTATGGCTACACCTTC.